This T cell receptor (beta chain) was documented in a study of PD-L1 blockade in urothelial cancer (dated by TCRdb to 2017 to 2019). Regarding the research as a whole: Every patient began therapy in about 2014 and was given atezolizumab 1,200 mg intravenously every 3 weeks. About 85% of the roughly 29 patients were males with bladder-origin urothelial cancer, and 18 of 29 reported a prior smoking history. An ECOG performance status of 0 or 1 was recorded for the patients, and 0 to 3 prior chemotherapy regimens had been received by the patients. Blood samples were analyzed at 3 weeks after treatment start (second dose) and at 6 weeks after treatment start. Blood samples gave a median of about 130,000 T cells and tens of thousands of unique TCRs, with a median clonality of roughly 0.081. Somatic, immune and clinical correlates of response to PD-L1 blockade with atezolizumab in urothelial cancer were the focus of an exploratory multi-omic analysis. Pretreatment tumor samples, along with matched peripheral blood serially collected before and after atezolizumab treatment, were subjected to TCR sequencing. Durable clinical benefit was defined as a progression-free survival longer than 6 months, and TCR features were additionally tested against progression-free survival and overall survival. Whole exome sequencing and RNA sequencing of pretreatment tumors were performed alongside TCR sequencing in the same patients. Nine patients reached durable clinical benefit, while 15 to 25 patients did not. Pretreatment blood TCR-seq was available for fewer than 30 patients, at least one posttreatment blood collection was obtained for approximately 25 patients, and tumor TCR-seq was available for approximately 25 patients. Study-wide conclusions, independent of this receptor: Patients with durable benefit showed greater expansion of tumor-associated TCR clones in peripheral blood 3 weeks after starting treatment (n of about 22, p = 0.022). Improved progression-free and overall survival was found to be associated with pretreatment peripheral blood TCR clonality below the median. Because of the small sample size (n of about 29) and the many exploratory analyses performed, the results are intended to be regarded as hypothesis-generating.

This clone was observed a single time. Its antigen remains undetermined. The record has no base qualities; no much larger clone is one base away. Synthetic TCR analog templates were spiked into each PCR so that absolute template abundance could be estimated from read counts. Using the immunoSEQ assay, TCRbeta CDR3 regions were amplified from genomic DNA with bias-controlled V and J gene primers. Rearranged TCRbeta segments were sequenced at approximately 20X coverage. Turning to the authors' computational methods: Sequencing errors were corrected by clustering, and CDR3s were annotated against IMGT so that V, D and J genes could be assigned. Only productive TCRbeta rearrangements were used in downstream analyses, excluding out-of-frame or stop-codon sequences. Clonality was calculated as one minus the Shannon entropy normalized by the log of the number of unique productive sequences. Fisher's exact test with Benjamini-Hochberg correction, using a cutoff of adjusted p below 0.01, was how clones that differed between time points or between blood and tumor were identified. This immuneACCESS table, as held by TCRdb, lists in-frame sequences with V and J called but not all clones. Of the missing ones, under half trace to an unresolved V gene in checked studies; the others have no known cause. D and trimming come from the DNA, and the V and J calls and clone size come from that table. This sample is represented by 45,000 to 50,000 clones; 75% to 90% of them were singletons. Around 1.5% of the sample is taken by the ten largest.

There are 13 amino acids in the CDR3, from cysteine to phenylalanine inclusive. The retained sequence is limited to the CDR3, 39 bases, with the frame set at the first base. Looking up the germline V gene yields CDR1 SGHTA and CDR2 FQGNSA. V is reduced by 5 bases and J by 8 bases, leaving a spacing of 15 bases between them. The sample's time point, from its label and the paper: pretreatment peripheral blood. A cohort of around 28 patients with locally advanced or metastatic urothelial carcinoma, treated at Memorial Sloan Kettering on a trial protocol, was included. Peripheral blood mononuclear cells were collected pretreatment and during treatment, with between 1 and 8 total time points per patient. The Qiagen DNeasy Blood extraction kit was used to purify genomic DNA from total PBMCs and tumor samples. PBMCs were collected pretreatment and during treatment, and were isolated and stored as previously described.

The receptor chain draws on TRBV7-2 and TRBJ1-2; the D region possibly corresponds to TRBD1 (6 bases align). The clonotype originates from a middle-aged man with urothelial cancer. Sequencing used PBMCs, obtained around atezolizumab (anti-PD-L1) treatment. Read as DNA, the sequence is TGTGCCAGCAGCACCCGAAAGGACAGAGGCTACACCTTC. Its amino acids are CASSTRKDRGYTF.